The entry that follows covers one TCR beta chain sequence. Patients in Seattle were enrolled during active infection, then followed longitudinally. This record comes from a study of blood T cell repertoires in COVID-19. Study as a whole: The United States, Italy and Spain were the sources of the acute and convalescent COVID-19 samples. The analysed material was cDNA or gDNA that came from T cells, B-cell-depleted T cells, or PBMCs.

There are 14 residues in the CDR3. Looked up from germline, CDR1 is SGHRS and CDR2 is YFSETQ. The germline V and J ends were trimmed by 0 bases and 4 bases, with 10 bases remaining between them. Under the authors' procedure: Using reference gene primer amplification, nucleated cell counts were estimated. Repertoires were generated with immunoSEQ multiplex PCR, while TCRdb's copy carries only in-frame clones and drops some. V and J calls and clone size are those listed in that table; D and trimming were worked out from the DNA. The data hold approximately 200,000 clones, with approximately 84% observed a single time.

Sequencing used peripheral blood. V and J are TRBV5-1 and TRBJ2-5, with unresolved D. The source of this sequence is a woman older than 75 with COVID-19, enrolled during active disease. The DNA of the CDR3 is TGCGCCAGCAGCTTGGAGTTGGCAAGAGAGACCCAGTACTTC. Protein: CASSLELARETQYF.